This TCR beta chain came from a study of monozygotic twins with inflammatory bowel disease. The CDR3 contains 12 residues. Germline assignment: CDR1 SEHNR and CDR2 FQNEAQ (reference sequence). On this clonotype: The antigen remains undetermined.

For each CDR3 protein, TCRdb gives one entry from its re-call of the 5' RACE reads, without DNA. The ten most abundant clones cover around 2.5% of a sample with 440,000 or so distinct CDR3 sequences. Overall study findings and caveats: Repertoire similarity matched across concordant and discordant twins, perhaps owing to limited power.

Sequencing input: blood. This clonotype was obtained from a human donor with ulcerative colitis or Crohn's disease, or a healthy co-twin of an affected twin (not recorded which). This chain connects TRBV7-9 to TRBJ2-4; TCRdb outputs TRBD2, but without DNA this stays unchecked. CDR3 sequence: CASSFINRAPVF.